This section outlines one T cell receptor (beta chain) sequence together with its context. The assay was immunoSEQ multiplex PCR, and TCRdb's table has in-frame clones only and misses some. The sample gives 65,000 to 90,000 clones, around 90% of which show up once; 0.29% is in the top ten. This specimen belongs to a study of T cell changes during pregnancy in multiple sclerosis. This CDR3 contains 14 residues. The V gene end was trimmed by 3 bases and the J gene end by 2 bases; junction bases not matched to a gene: 0. The germline gives CDR1 MNHEY, CDR2 SMNVEV (reference sequence). The TCR sequence derives from a female donor with multiple sclerosis, enrolled in a pregnancy study. Source: CD4+ T cells from peripheral blood mononuclear cells, taken after pregnancy. The gene calls are TRBV27 and TRBJ2-7; 11 nucleotides match TRBD2. The CDR3 reads CASSLGLAAYEQYF. CDR3 nucleotide sequence: TGTGCCAGCAGTTTGGGACTAGCGGCCTACGAGCAGTACTTC.